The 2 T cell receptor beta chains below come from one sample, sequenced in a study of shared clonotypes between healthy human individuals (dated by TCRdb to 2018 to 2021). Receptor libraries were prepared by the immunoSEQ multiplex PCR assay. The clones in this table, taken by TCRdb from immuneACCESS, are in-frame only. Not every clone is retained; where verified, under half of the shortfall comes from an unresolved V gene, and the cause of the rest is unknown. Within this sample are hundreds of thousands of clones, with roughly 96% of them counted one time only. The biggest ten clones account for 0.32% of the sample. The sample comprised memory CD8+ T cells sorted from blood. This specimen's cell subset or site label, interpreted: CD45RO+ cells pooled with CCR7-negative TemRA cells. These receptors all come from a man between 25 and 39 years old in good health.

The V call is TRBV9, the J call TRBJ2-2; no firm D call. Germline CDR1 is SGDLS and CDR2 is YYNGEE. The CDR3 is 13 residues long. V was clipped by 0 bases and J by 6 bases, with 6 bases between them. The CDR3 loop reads CASSVDQAGELFF. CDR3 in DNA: TGTGCCAGCAGCGTAGACCAGGCCGGGGAGCTGTTTTTT.

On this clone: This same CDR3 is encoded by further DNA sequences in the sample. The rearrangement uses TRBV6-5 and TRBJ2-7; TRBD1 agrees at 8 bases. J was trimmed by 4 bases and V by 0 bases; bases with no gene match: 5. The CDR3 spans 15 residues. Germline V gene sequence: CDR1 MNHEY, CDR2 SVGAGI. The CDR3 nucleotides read TGTGCCAGCAGTTACTCAGGCACAGGGGGGTACGAGCAGTACTTC. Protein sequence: CASSYSGTGGYEQYF.